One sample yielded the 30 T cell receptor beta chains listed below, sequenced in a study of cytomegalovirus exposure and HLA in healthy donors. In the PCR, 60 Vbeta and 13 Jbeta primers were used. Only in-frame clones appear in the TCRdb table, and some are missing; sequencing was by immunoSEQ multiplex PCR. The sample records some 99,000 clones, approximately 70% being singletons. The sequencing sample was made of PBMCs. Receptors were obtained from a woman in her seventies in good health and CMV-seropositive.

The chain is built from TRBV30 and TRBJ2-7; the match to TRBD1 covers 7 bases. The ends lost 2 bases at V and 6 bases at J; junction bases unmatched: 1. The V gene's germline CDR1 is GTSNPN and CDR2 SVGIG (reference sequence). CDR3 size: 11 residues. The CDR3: CAWSRGPEQYF. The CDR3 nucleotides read TGTGCCTGGAGTAGGGGGCCCGAGCAGTACTTC.

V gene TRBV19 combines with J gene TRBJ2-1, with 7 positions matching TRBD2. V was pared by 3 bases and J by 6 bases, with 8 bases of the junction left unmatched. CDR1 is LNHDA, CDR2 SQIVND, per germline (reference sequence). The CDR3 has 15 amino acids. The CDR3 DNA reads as TGTGCCAGTAGTATTTCCGTGGGGGGGGGCAATGAGCAGTTCTTC. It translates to CASSISVGGGNEQFF. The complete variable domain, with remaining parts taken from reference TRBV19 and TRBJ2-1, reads DGGITQSPKYLFRKEGQNVTLSCEQNLNHDAMYWYRQDPGQGLRLIYYSQIVNDFQKGDIAEGYSVSREKKESFPLTVTSAQKNPTAFYLCASSISVGGGNEQFFGPGTRLTVL.

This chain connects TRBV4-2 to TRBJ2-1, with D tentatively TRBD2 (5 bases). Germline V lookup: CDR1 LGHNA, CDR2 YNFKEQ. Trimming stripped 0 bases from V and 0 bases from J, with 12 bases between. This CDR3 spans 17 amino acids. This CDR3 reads CASSQDLGGYSYNEQFF. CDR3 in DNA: TGTGCCAGCAGCCAAGATCTTGGCGGGTACTCCTACAATGAGCAGTTCTTC.

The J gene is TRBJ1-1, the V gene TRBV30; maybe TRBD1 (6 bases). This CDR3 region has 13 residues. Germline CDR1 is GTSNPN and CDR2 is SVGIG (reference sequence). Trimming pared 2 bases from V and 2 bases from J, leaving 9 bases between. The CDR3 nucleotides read TGTGCCTGGAGTACAGGGAAAAACACTGAAGCTTTCTTT. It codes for CAWSTGKNTEAFF.

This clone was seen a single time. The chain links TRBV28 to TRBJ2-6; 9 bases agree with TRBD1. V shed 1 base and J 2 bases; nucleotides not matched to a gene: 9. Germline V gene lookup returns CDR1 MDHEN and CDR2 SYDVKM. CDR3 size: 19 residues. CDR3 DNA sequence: TGTGCCAGCAGTTTATCTTGGATACAGGGGGCGGCTGGGGCCAACGTCCTGACTTTC. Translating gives CASSLSWIQGAAGANVLTF.

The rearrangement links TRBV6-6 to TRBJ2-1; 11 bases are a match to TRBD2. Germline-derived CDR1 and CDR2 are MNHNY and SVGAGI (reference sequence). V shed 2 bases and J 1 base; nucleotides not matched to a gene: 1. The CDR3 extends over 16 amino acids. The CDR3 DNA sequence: TGTGCCAGCAGTTACCTAGCGGGGGGATCCTACAATGAGCAGTTCTTC. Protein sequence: CASSYLAGGSYNEQFF.

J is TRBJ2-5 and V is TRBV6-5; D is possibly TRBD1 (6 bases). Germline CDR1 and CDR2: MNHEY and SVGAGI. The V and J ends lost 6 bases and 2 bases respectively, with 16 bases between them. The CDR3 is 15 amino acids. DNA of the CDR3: TGTGCCAGCAGCCTAGCTGGGGGCGGTCAAGAGACCCAGTACTTC. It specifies CASSLAGGGQETQYF.

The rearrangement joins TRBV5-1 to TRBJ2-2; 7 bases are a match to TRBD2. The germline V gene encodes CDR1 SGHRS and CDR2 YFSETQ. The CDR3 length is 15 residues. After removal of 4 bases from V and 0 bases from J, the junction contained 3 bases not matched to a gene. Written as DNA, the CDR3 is TGCGCCAGCAGCCCGGGACTAACGAACACCGGGGAGCTGTTTTTT. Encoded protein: CASSPGLTNTGELFF.

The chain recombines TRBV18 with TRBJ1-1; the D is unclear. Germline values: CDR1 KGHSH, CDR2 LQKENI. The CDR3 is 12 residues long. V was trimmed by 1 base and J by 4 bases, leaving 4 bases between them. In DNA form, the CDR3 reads TGTGCCAGCTCACCACAAGCCACTGAAGCTTTCTTT. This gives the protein CASSPQATEAFF.

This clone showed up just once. The chain's CDR3 is CASSHPPGQAYGYTF. CDR3 DNA sequence: TGTGCCAGCAGCCACCCGCCGGGACAGGCCTATGGCTACACCTTC. The genes are TRBV7-2 and TRBJ1-2; 8 nucleotides line up with TRBD1. Germline CDR1 and CDR2: SGHTA and FQGNSA. The CDR3 runs to 15 residues. Unmatched junction bases numbered 9, after V lost 5 bases and J lost 4 bases.

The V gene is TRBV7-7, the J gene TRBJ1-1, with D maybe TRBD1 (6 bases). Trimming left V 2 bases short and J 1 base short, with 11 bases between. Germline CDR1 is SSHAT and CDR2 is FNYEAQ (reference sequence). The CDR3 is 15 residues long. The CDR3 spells CASSLNYRENTEAFF. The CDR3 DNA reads TGTGCCAGCAGCTTAAACTACAGGGAGAACACTGAAGCTTTCTTT.

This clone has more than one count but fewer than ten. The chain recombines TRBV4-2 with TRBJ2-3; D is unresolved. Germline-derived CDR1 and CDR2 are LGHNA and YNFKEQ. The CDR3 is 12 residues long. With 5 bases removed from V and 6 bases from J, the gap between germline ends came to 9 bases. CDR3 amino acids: CASSSTLDTQYF. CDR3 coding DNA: TGTGCCAGCAGCTCGACTCTCGATACGCAGTATTTT.

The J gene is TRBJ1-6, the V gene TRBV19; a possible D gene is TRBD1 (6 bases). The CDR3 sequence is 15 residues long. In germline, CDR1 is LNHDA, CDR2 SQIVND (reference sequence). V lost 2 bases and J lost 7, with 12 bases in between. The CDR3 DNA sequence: TGTGCCAGTAGTATACAGGGGATTACCAATTCACCCCTCCACTTT. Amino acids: CASSIQGITNSPLHF.

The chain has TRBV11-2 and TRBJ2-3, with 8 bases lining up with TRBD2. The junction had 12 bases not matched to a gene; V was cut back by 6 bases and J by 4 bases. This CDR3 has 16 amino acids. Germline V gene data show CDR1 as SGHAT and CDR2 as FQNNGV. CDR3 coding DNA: TGTGCCAGCAGGCACTTTGACGGGGGGGTTTCAGATACGCAGTATTTT. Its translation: CASRHFDGGVSDTQYF. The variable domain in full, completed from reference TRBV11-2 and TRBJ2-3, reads EAGVAQSPRYKIIEKRQSVAFWCNPISGHATLYWYQQILGQGPKLLIQFQNNGVVDDSQLPKDRFSAERLKGVDSTLKIQPAKLEDSAVYLCASRHFDGGVSDTQYFGPGTRLTVL.

CDR3 sequence reads: CASSYSRGTYEQYF. DNA for the CDR3: TGTGCCAGCAGTTACAGTAGGGGAACCTACGAGCAGTACTTC. J is TRBJ2-7 and V is TRBV6-6; a weak D match, TRBD1 (5 bases). The CDR3 extends over 14 amino acids. V lost 2 bases to trimming and J lost 2 bases, with 10 bases between them. CDR1 and CDR2 from the germline V gene are MNHNY and SVGAGI (reference sequence).

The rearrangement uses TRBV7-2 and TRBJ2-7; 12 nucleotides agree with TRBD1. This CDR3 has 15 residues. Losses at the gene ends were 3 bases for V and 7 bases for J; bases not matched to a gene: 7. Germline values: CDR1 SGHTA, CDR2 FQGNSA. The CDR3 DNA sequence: TGTGCCAGCAGCTTGATGGGACAGGGGGCGCGAGAGCAGTACTTC. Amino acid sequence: CASSLMGQGAREQYF.

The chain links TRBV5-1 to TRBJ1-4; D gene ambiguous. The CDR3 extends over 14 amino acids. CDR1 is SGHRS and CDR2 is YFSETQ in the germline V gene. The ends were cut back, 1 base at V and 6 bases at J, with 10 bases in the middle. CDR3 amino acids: CASSLSGQDEKLFF. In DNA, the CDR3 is TGCGCCAGCAGCTTGAGTGGGCAAGATGAAAAACTGTTTTTT. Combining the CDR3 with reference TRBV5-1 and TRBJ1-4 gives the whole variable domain KAGVTQTPRYLIKTRGQQVTLSCSPISGHRSVSWYQQTPGQGLQFLFEYFSETQRNKGNFPGRFSGRQFSNSRSEMNVSTLELGDSALYLCASSLSGQDEKLFFGSGTQLSVL.

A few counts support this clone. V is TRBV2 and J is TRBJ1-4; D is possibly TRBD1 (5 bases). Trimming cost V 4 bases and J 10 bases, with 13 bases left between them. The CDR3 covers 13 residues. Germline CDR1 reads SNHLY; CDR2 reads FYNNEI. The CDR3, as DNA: TGTGCCAGCAGTGGGGGGGAGGTTGGAAAACTGTTTTTT. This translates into CASSGGEVGKLFF. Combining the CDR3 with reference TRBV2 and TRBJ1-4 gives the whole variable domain EPEVTQTPSHQVTQMGQEVILRCVPISNHLYFYWYRQILGQKVEFLVSFYNNEISEKSEIFDDQFSVERPDGSNFTLKIRSTKLEDSAMYFCASSGGEVGKLFFGSGTQLSVL.

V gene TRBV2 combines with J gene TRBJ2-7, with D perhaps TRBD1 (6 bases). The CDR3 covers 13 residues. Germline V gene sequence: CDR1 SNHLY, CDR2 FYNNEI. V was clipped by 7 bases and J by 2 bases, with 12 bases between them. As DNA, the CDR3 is TGTGCCAGCAAATCAACAGGGACCTACGAGCAGTACTTC. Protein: CASKSTGTYEQYF.

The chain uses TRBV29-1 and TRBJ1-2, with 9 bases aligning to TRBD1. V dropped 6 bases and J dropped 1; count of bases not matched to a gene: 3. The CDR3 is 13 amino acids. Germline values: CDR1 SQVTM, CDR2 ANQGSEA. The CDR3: CSVEGQGNYGYTF. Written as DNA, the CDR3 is TGCAGCGTGGAGGGACAGGGTAACTATGGCTACACCTTC.

This CDR3 is CASRGTGITEAFF. CDR3 sequence (DNA): TGTGCCAGCAGGGGGACAGGGATCACTGAAGCTTTCTTT. The chain combines TRBV6-5 with TRBJ1-1; 9 bases line up with TRBD1. Germline CDR1 and CDR2: MNHEY and SVGAGI. The V gene end was trimmed by 6 bases and the J gene end by 4 bases; junction bases not matched to a gene: 3. The CDR3 totals 13 residues.

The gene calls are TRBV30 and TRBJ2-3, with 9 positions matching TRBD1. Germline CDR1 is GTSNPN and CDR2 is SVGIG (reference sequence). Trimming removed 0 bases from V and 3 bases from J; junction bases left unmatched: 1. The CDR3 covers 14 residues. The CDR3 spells CAWSVGTGTDTQYF. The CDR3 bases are TGTGCCTGGAGTGTGGGGACAGGGACAGATACGCAGTATTTT.

The CDR3 DNA reads as TGTGCCAGCAGCGAGACAGGGCCTAATTCACCCCTCCACTTT. This translates into CASSETGPNSPLHF. J is TRBJ1-6 and V is TRBV9; 7 nucleotides align to TRBD1. V gave up 3 bases and J gave up 6 bases; unmatched junction bases: 3. The CDR3 spans 14 residues. From germline, CDR1 is SGDLS and CDR2 YYNGEE.

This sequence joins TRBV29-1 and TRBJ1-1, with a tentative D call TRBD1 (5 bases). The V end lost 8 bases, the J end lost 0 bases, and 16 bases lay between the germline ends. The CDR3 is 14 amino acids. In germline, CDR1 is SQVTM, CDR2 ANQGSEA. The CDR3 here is CSLRKGTMNTEAFF. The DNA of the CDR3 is TGCAGCCTGAGAAAGGGGACTATGAACACTGAAGCTTTCTTT.

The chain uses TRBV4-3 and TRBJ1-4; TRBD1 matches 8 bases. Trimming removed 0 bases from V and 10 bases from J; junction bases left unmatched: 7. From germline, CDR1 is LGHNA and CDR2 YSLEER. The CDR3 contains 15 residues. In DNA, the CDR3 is TGCGCCAGCAGCCAAGAACGGACAGGGCTGGGAAAACTGTTTTTT. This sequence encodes CASSQERTGLGKLFF.

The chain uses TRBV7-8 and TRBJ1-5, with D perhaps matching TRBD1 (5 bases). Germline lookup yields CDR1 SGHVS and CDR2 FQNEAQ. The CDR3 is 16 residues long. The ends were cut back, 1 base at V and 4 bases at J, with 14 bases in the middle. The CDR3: CASSLEGQGWNQPQHF. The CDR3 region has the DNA TGTGCCAGCAGCTTAGAAGGGCAGGGTTGGAATCAGCCCCAGCATTTT.

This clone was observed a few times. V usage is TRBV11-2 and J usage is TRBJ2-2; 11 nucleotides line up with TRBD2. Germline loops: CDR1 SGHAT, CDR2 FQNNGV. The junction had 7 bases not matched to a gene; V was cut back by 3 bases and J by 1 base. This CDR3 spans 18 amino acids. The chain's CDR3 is CASSLEGTSGVNTGELFF. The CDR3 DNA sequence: TGTGCCAGCAGCTTGGAAGGGACTAGCGGAGTGAACACCGGGGAGCTGTTTTTT.

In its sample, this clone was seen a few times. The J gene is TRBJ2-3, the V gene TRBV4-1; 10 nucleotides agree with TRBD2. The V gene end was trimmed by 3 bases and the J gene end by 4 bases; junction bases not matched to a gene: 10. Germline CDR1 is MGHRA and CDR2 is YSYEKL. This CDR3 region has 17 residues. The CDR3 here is CASSQAQAGGPPDTQYF. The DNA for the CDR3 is TGCGCCAGCAGCCAGGCTCAAGCGGGGGGGCCGCCAGATACGCAGTATTTT.

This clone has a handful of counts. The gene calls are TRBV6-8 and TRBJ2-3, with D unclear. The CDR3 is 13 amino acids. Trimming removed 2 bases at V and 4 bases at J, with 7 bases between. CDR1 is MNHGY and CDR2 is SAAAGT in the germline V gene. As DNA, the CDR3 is TGTGCCAGCAGTTACCTAGGCCCAGATACGCAGTATTTT. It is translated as CASSYLGPDTQYF.

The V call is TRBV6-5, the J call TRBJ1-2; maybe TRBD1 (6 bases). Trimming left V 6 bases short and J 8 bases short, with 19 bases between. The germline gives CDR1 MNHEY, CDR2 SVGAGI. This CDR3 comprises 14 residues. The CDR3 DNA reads TGTGCCAGCAGGTTACAGGGCTCCTCGTCGGGCTACACCTTC. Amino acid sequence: CASRLQGSSSGYTF.